The sequence of this TCR beta chain was determined in a study of Ad26.COV2.S vaccination and SARS-CoV-2 variants. Treatment meaning: 19 received Ad26.COV2.S at low or high dose, single or two shots; roughly five received placebo; per-sample allocation not given. Sampling was done on day 63 after the first vaccine or placebo injection. Sequencing was performed with immunoSEQ multiplex PCR; in TCRdb, only in-frame clones are kept and a portion is missing. The table includes some 340,000 clones, just over 85% detected once. This clone has a count of ten or more. V lost 0 bases and J lost 1, with 10 bases in between. The length of the CDR3 is 15 residues. Germline CDR1 GTSNPN, CDR2 SVGIG (reference sequence).

The chain links TRBV30 to TRBJ1-3; D uncertain. Specimen: peripheral blood, collected in a trial of Ad26.COV2.S vaccine versus placebo. The sequence derives from a person aged 18 to 65 who received the Ad26.COV2.S COVID-19 vaccine or a placebo. In DNA, the CDR3 is TGTGCCTGGAGTGTTTTTCGGGGATCTGGAAACACCATATATTTT. This translates into CAWSVFRGSGNTIYF.